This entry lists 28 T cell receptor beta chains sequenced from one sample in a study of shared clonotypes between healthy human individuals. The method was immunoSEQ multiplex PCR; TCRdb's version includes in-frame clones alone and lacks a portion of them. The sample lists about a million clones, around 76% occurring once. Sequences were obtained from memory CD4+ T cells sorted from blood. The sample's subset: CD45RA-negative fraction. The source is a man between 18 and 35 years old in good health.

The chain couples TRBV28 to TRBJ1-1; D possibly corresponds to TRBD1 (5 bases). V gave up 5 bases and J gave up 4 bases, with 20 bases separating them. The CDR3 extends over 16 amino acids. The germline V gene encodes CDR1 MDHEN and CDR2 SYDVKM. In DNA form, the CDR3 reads TGTGCCAGCAGTCCTAATCCGGGACGGGGGGGCACTGAAGCTTTCTTT. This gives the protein CASSPNPGRGGTEAFF.

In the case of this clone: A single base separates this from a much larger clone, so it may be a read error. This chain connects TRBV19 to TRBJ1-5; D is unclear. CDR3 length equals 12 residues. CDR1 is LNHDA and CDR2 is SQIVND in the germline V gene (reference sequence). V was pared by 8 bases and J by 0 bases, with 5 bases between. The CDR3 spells CASSPSNQPQHF. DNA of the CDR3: TGTGCCAGTTCCCCTAGCAATCAGCCCCAGCATTTT.

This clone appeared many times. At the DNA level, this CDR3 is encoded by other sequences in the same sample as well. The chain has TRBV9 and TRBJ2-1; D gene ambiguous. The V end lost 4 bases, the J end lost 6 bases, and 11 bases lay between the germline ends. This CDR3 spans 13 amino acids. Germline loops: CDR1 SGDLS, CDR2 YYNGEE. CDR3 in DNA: TGTGCCAGCAGCCCATCGACATCCAATGAGCAGTTCTTC. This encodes CASSPSTSNEQFF. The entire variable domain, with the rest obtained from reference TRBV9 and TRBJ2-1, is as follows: DSGVTQTPKHLITATGQRVTLRCSPRSGDLSVYWYQQSLDQGLQFLIQYYNGEERAKGNILERFSAQQFPDLHSELNLSSLELGDSALYFCASSPSTSNEQFFGPGTRLTVL.

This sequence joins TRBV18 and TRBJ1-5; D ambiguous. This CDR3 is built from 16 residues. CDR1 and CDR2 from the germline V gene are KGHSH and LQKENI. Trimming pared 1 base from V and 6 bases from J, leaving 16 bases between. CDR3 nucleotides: TGTGCCAGCTCACCACAAACGCTTCGGGAGGGTCAGCCCCAGCATTTT. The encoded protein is CASSPQTLREGQPQHF.

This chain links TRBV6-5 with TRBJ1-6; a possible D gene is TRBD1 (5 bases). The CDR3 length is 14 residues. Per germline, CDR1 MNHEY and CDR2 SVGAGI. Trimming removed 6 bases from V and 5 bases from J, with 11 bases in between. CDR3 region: CASSPGTDNSPLHF. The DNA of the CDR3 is TGTGCCAGCAGCCCAGGGACGGATAATTCACCCCTCCACTTT.

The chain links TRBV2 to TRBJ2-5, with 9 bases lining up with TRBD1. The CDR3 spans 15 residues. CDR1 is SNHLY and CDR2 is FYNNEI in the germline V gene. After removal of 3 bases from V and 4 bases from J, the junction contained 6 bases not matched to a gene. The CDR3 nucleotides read TGTGCCAGCAGTGACGACGGGACAGGGATAGAGACCCAGTACTTC. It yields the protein CASSDDGTGIETQYF.

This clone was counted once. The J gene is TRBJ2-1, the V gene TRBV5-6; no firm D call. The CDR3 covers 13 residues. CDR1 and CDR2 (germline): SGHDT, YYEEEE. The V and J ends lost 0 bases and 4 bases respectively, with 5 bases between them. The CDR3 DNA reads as TGTGCCAGCAGCTTGGTTACATACAATGAGCAGTTCTTC. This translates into CASSLVTYNEQFF.

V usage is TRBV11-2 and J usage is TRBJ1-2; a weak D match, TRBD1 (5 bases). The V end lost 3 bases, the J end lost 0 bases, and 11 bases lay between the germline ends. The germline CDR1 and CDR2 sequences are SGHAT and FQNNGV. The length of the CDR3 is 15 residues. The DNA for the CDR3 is TGTGCCAGCAGCTTCCGACAGCCATCTAACTATGGCTACACCTTC. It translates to CASSFRQPSNYGYTF.

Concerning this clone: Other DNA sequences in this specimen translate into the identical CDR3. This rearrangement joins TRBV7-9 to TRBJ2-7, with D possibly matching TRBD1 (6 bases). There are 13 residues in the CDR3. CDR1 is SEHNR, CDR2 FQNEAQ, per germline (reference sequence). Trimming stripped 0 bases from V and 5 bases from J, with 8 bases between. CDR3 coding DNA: TGTGCCAGCAGCTTAGCGGGGGCCCACGAGCAGTACTTC. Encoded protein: CASSLAGAHEQYF.

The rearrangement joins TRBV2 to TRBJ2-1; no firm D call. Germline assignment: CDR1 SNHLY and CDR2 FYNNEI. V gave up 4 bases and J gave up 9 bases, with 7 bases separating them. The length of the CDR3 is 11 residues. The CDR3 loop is CASSVKREQFF. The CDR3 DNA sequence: TGTGCCAGCAGTGTTAAGCGTGAGCAGTTCTTC.

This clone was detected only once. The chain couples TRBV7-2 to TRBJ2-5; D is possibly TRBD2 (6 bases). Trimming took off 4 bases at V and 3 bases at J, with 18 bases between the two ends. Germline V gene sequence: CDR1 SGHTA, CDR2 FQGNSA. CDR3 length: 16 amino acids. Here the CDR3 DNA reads TGTGCCAGCAGCTGGCGGGGCGGGGCGCGGGAAGAGACCCAGTACTTC. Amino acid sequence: CASSWRGGAREETQYF.

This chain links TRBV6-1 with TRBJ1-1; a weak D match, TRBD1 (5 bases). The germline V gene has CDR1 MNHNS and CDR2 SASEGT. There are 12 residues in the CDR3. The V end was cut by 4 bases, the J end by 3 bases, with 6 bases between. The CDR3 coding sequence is TGTGCCAGCAGTGTCAGGGACACTGAAGCTTTCTTT. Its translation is CASSVRDTEAFF.

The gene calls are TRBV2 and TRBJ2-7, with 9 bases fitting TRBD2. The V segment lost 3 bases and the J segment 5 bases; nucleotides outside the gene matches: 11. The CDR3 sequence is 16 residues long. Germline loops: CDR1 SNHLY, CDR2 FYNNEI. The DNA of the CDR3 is TGTGCCAGCAGTGACGTCCCCCTAGCGGGGAACGACGAGCAGTACTTC. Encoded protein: CASSDVPLAGNDEQYF.

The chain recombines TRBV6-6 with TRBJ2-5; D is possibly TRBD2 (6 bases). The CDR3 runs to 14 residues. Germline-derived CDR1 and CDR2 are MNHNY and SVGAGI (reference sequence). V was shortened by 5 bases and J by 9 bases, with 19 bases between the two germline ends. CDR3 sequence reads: CASSLGTPLGSQYF. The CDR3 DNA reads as TGTGCCAGCAGTCTCGGGACTCCTCTCGGGTCCCAGTACTTC.

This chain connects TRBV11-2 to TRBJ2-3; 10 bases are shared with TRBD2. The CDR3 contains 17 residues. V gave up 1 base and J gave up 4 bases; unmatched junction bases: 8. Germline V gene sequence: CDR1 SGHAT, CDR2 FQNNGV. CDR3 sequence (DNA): TGTGCCAGCAGCTTAGCAAGGAGCGGGAGGGCCTCAGATACGCAGTATTTT. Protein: CASSLARSGRASDTQYF.

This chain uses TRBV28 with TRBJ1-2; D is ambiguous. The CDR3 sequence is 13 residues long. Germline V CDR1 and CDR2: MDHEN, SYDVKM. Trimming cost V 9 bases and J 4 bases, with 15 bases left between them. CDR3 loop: CASFSRTTYGYTF. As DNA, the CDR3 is TGTGCCAGTTTCTCCCGAACTACCTATGGCTACACCTTC.

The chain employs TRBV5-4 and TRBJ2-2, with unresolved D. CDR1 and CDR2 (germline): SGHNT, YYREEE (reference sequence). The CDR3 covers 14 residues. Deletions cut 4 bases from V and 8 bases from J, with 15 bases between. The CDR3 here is CASSIDPLAGELFF. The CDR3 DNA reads TGTGCCAGCAGCATTGATCCGCTTGCTGGGGAGCTGTTTTTT.

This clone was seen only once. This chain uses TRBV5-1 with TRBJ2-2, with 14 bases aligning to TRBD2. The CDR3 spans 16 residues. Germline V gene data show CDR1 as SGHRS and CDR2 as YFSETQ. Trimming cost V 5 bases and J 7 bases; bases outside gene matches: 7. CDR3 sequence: CASRATGLAGVGELFF. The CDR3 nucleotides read TGCGCCAGCAGGGCCACGGGACTAGCGGGAGTCGGGGAGCTGTTTTTT.

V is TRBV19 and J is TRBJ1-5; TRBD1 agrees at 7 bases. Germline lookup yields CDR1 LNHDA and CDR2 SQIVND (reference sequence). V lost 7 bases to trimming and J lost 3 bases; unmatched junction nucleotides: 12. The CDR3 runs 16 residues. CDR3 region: CASIRSGTAHNQPQHF. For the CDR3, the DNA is TGTGCCAGTATTAGGTCCGGGACAGCTCACAATCAGCCCCAGCATTTT. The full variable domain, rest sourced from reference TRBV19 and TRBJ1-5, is DGGITQSPKYLFRKEGQNVTLSCEQNLNHDAMYWYRQDPGQGLRLIYYSQIVNDFQKGDIAEGYSVSREKKESFPLTVTSAQKNPTAFYLCASIRSGTAHNQPQHFGDGTRLSIL.

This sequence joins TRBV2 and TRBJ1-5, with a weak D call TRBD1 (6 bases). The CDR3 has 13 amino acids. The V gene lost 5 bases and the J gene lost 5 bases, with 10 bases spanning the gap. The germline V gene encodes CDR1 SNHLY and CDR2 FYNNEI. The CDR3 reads CASSIRTDQPQHF. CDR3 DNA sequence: TGTGCCAGCAGTATTCGGACAGATCAGCCCCAGCATTTT.

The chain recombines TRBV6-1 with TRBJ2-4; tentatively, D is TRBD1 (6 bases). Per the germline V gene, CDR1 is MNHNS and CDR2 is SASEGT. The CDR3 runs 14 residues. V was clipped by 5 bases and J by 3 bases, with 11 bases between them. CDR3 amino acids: CASSSPGDKNIQYF. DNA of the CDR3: TGTGCCAGCAGTTCCCCAGGGGACAAAAACATTCAGTACTTC.

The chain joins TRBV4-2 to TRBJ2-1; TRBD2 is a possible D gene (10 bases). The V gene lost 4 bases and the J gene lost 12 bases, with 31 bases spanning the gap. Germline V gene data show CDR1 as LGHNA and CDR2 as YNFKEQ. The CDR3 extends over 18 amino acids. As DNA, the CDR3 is TGTGCCAGCAGCCCCGACAGGGGGGCTAGCGGGAGACTATTTGTGCAGTTCTTC. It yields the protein CASSPDRGASGRLFVQFF.

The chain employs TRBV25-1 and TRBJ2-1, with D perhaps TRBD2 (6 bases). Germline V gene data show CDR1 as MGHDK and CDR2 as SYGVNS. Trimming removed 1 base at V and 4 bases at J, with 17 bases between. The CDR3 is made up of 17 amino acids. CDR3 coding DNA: TGTGCCAGCAGTGAATCGGAGGGAAGTGGGCCTTACAATGAGCAGTTCTTC. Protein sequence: CASSESEGSGPYNEQFF.

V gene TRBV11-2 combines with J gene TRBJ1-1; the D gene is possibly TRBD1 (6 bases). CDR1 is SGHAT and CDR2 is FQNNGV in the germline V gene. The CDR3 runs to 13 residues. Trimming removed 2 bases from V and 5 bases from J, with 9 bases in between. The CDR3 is CASSLNRDTEAFF. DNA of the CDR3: TGTGCCAGCAGCTTAAACAGGGATACTGAAGCTTTCTTT.

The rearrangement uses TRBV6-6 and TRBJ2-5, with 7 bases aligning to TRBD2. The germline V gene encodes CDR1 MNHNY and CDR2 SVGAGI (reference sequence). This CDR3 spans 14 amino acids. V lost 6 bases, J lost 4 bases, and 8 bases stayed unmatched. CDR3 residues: CASRSGVVSETQYF. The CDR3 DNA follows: TGTGCCAGCAGAAGCGGGGTGGTGTCAGAGACCCAGTACTTC.

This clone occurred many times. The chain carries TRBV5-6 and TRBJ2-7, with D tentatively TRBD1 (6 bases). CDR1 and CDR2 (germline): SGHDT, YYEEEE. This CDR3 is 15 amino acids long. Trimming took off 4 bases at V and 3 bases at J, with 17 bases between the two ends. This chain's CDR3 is CASSRNEGGLYEQYF. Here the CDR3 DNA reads TGTGCCAGCAGCCGTAATGAAGGGGGTCTCTACGAGCAGTACTTC.

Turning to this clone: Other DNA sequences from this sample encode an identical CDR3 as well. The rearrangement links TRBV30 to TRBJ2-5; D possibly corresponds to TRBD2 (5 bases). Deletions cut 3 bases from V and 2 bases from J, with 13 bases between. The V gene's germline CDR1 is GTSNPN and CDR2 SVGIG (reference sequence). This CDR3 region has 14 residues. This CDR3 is CAWSGGRGQETQYF. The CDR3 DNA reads TGTGCCTGGAGCGGAGGACGAGGGCAAGAGACCCAGTACTTC.

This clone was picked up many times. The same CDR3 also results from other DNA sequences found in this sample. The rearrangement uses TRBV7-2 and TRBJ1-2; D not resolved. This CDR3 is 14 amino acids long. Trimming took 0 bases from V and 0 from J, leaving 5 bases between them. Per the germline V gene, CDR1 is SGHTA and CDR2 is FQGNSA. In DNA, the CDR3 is TGTGCCAGCAGCTTAGCGGGGTCTAACTATGGCTACACCTTC. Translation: CASSLAGSNYGYTF. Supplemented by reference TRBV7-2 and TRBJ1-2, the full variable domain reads GAGVSQSPSNKVTEKGKDVELRCDPISGHTALYWYRQSLGQGLEFLIYFQGNSAPDKSGLPSDRFSAERTGGSVSTLTIQRTQQEDSAVYLCASSLAGSNYGYTFGSGTRLTVV.